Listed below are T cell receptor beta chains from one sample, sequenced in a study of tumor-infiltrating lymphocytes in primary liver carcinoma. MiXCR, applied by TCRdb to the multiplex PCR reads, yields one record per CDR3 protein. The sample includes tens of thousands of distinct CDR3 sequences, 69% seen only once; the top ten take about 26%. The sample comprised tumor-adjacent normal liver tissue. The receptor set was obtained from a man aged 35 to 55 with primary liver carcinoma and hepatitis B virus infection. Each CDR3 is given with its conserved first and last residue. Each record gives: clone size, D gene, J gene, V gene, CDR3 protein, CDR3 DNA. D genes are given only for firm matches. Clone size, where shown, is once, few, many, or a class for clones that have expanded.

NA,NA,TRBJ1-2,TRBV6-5,CASSPRRGFGYTF,TGTGCCAGCAGTCCGAGGCGGGGTTTCGGCTACACCTTC
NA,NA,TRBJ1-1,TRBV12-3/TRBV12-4,CASRPRVGGITEPFF,TGTGCCAGCAGACCTCGCGTGGGGGGTATCACTGAACCTTTCTTT
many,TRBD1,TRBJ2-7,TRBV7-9,CASSSPGQSTALSYEQYF,TGTGCCAGCAGCTCCCCGGGACAGTCCACAGCGCTCTCCTACGAGCAGTACTTC
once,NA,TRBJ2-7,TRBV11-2,CASSPGVDGSCEQYF,TGTGCCAGCAGCCCAGGGGTGGACGGCTCCTGCGAACAGTACTTC
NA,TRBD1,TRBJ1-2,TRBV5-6,CDGSLVGTGDYTF,TGTGACGGCAGCTTGGTTGGGACAGGGGACTACACCTTC
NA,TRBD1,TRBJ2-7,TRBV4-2,CVSSLGTGSYEQYF,TGTGTCAGCAGCCTGGGGACAGGGTCCTACGAGCAGTACTTC
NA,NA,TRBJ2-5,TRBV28,CASSFFDRRGNHYF,TGTGCCAGCAGTTTCTTTGACAGGCGCGGGAACCACTACTTC
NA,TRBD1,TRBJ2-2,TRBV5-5,CASSLSPGTGDNGELFF,TGCGCCAGCAGCTTAAGTCCCGGGACAGGGGACAACGGGGAGCTGTTTTTT
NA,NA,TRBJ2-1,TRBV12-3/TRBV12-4,CASSRAGYNKQFF,TGTGCCAGTAGCCGCGCTGGATACAATAAGCAATTCTTC
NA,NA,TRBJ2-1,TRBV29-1,CSVVTLRPLSRQEQFF,TGCAGCGTCGTCACGCTTCGACCCTTGTCCCGTCAAGAGCAGTTCTTC
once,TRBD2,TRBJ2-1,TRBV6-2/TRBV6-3,CASSYRRERPWQFF,TGCGCCAGCAGTTACCGGCGGGAGCGCCCCTGGCAGTTTTTC
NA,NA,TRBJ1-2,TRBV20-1,CSARDHGETTSYTF,TGCAGTGCTAGAGATCATGGGGAAACCACCAGCTACACCTTC
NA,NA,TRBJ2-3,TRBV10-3,CATSATTYTDTQYF,TGTGCCACCAGTGCAACGACCTACACAGATACGCAGTATTTT
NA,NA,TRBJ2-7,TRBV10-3,CATSKGSEQYF,TGTGCCACGTCCAAGGGAAGCGAGCAGTACTTC
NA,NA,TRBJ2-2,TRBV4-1,CASSQDGGIWGGELSF,TGCGCCAGCAGCCAAGATGGGGGGATATGGGGCGGGGAGCTGTCTTTT
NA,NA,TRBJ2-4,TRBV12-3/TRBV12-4,CASSLCGGTDIAKNIQYF,TGTGCCAGCAGTTTATGTGGTGGGACGGACATAGCCAAAAACATTCAGTACTTC
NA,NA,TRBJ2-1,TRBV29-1,CSVESQSNEQFF,TGCAGCGTTGAGAGCCAGAGCAATGAGCAGTTCTTC
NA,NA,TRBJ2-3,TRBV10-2,CASNDLNGASVESIDTQYF,TGCGCCAGCAATGACTTAAACGGGGCTAGCGTCGAAAGCATAGATACGCAGTATTTT
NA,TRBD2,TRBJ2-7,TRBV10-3,CAISASSGRKANGQYF,TGTGCCATCAGTGCTTCTAGCGGGAGGAAGGCTAACGGGCAGTACTTC
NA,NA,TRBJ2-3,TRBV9,CASSALDGSTDTQYF,TGTGCCAGCAGCGCTTTGGACGGTAGCACAGATACGCAGTATTTT
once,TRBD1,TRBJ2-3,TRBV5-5,CDSSRQGTDTQYF,TGTGACAGCAGTCGACAGGGTACAGATACACAGTATTTT
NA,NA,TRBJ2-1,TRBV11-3,CAGSLWPVNEQFF,TGTGCCGGCAGCTTATGGCCTGTGAATGAACAGTTCTTC
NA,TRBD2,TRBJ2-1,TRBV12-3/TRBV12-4,CASCLGSGSKVGEQSF,TGTGCCAGCTGTTTAGGTAGCGGGAGTAAGGTGGGTGAGCAGTCCTTC
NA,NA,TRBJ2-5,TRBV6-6,CASCYLEQETRYF,TGTGCCAGCTGTTACTTGGAGCAAGAGACCCGGTACTTC
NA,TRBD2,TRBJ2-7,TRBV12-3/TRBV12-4,CSSGPAGVRNEQYF,TGTTCCAGCGGTCCAGCGGGAGTAAGGAACGAGCAGTACTTC
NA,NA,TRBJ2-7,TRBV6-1,CASSDWVSPHYGGEQYF,TGTGCCAGCAGTGATTGGGTAAGCCCCCATTACGGGGGCGAGCAGTACTTC
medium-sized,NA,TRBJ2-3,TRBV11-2,CASSFGQRPISTDTQYF,TGTGCCAGCAGCTTCGGGCAACGCCCAATAAGCACAGATACGCAGTATTTT
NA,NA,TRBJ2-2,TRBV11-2,CASSHESSTRGTGELFF,TGTGCCAGCAGCCATGAGTCCAGTACCCGTGGGACCGGGGAGCTGTTTTTT
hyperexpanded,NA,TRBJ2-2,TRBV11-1,CASSLVRFGELFF,TGTGCCAGCAGCTTAGTACGTTTCGGGGAGCTGTTTTTT
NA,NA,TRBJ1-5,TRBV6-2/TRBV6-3,CASSCGVGTGLSNQPQHF,TGTGCCAGCAGTTGCGGCGTCGGTACCGGGCTTAGCAATCAGCCCCAGCATTTT
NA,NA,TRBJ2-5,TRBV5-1,CASRLKGTQYF,TGCGCCAGCAGATTAAAAGGGACCCAGTACTTC
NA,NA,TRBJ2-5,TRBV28,CASSPGGSQETQYF,TGTGCCAGCAGTCCTGGTGGCAGCCAAGAGACCCAGTACTTC
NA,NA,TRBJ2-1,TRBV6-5,CARSSLRGQLYNEQFF,TGTGCCAGATCATCTCTACGCGGACAGCTATACAATGAGCAGTTCTTC
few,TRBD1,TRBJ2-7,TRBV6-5,CASRPGQAASFYEQHF,TGCGCCAGCAGGCCCGGACAGGCAGCATCCTTTTACGAACAGCACTTC
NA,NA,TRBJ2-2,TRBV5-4,CASSVAQVGGTGELFF,TGTGCCAGCAGCGTGGCCCAGGTGGGAGGCACCGGGGAGCTGTTTTTT
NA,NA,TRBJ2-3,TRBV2,CSSTFEDTQYF,TGTAGCAGCACTTTCGAAGATACGCAGTATTTT
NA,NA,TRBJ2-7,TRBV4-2,CASSLGHSGFTYEQYF,TGTGCCAGCAGCCTAGGGCATAGCGGCTTTACGTACGAGCAGTACTTC
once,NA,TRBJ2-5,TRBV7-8,CASRPGGGQVTQYF,TGTGCCAGCAGACCCGGGGGTGGGCAAGTGACCCAGTATTTC
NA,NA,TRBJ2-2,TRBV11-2,CVSSSGDSNTGELFF,TGTGTCAGCAGCTCCGGGGATAGCAACACCGGGGAGCTGTTCTTT
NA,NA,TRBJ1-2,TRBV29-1,CSSIGGNYGYTF,TGCAGTTCAATCGGCGGTAACTATGGCTACACCTTC
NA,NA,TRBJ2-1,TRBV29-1,CNVATLRSWSRQEQFF,TGCAACGTCGCCACGCTTCGGTCCTGGTCCCGTCAAGAGCAATTCTTC
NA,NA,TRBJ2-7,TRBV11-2,CASSIGPKLTHEQYF,TGTGCCAGCAGCATAGGTCCTAAGCTAACCCATGAGCAGTACTTC